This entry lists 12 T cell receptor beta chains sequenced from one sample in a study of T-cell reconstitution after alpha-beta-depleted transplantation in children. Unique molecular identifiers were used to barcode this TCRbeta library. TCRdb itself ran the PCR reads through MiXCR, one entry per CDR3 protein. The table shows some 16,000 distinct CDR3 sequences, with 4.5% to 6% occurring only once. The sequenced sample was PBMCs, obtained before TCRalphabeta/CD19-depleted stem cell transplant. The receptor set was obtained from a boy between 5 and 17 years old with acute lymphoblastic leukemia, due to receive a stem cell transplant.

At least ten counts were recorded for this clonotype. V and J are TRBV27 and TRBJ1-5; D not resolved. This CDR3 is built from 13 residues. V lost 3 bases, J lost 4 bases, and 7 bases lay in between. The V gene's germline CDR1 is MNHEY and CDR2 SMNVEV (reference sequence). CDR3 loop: CASSFGRNQPQHF. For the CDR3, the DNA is TGTGCCAGCAGTTTCGGTAGAAATCAGCCCCAGCATTTT.

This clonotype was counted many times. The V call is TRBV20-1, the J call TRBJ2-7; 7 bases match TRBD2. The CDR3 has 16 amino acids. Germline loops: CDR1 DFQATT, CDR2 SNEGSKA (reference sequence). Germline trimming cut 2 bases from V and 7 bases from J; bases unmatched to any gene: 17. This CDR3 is CSARPAWRESSLEQYF. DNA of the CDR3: TGCAGTGCTAGACCGGCCTGGCGGGAGAGCTCTCTAGAGCAGTACTTC.

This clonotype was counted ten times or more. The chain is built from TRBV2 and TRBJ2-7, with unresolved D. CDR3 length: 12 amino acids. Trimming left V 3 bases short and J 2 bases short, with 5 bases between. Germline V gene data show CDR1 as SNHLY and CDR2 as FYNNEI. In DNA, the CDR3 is TGTGCCAGCAGTGACCCAGCCTACGAGCAGTACTTC. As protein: CASSDPAYEQYF.

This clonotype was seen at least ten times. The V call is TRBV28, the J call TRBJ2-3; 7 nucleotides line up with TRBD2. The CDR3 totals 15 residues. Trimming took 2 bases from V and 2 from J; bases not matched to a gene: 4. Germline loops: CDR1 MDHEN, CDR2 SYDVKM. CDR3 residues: CASSLSGTLTDTQYF. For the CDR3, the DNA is TGTGCCAGCAGTTTAAGCGGGACCCTCACAGATACGCAGTATTTT.

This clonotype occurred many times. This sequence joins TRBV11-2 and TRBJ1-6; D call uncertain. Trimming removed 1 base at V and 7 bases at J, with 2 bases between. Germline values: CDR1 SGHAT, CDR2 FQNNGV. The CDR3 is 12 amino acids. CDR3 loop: CASSLGNSPLHF. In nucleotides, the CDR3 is TGTGCCAGCAGCTTAGGGAATTCACCCCTCCACTTT. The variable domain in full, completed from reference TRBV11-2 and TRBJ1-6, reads EAGVAQSPRYKIIEKRQSVAFWCNPISGHATLYWYQQILGQGPKLLIQFQNNGVVDDSQLPKDRFSAERLKGVDSTLKIQPAKLEDSAVYLCASSLGNSPLHFGNGTRLTVT.

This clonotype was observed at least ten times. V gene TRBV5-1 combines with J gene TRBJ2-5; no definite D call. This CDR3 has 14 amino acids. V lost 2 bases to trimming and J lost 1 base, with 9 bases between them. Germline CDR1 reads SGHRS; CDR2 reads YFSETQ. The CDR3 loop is CASSLSESQETQYF. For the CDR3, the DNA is TGCGCCAGCAGCTTAAGTGAGTCCCAAGAGACCCAGTACTTC.

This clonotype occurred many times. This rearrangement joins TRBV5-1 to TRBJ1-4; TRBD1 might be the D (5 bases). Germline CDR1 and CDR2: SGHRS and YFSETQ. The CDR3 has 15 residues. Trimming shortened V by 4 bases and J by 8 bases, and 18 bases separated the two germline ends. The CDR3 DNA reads TGCGCCAGCAGCCTCAGAGGACGGAGGACAGAAAAACTGTTTTTT. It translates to CASSLRGRRTEKLFF. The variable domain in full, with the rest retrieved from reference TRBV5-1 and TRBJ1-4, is KAGVTQTPRYLIKTRGQQVTLSCSPISGHRSVSWYQQTPGQGLQFLFEYFSETQRNKGNFPGRFSGRQFSNSRSEMNVSTLELGDSALYLCASSLRGRRTEKLFFGSGTQLSVL.

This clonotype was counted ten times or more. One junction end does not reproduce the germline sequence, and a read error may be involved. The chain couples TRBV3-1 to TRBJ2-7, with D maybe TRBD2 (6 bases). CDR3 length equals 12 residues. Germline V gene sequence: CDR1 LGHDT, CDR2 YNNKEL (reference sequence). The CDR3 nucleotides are TGTGCCAGCAGCTTCCTGGGGGGACTGAAGATCTTC. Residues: CASSFLGGLKIF.

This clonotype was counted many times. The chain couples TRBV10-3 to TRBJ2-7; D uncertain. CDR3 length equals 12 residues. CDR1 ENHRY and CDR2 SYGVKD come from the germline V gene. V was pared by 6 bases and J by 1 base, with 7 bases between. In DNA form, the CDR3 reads TGTGCCATCAGGGACGGATCCTACGAGCAGTACTTC. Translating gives CAIRDGSYEQYF.

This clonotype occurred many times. CDR3 in DNA: TGTGCCAGCACCCCCCCGGGGGCAAATACGCAGTATTTT. It specifies CASTPPGANTQYF. The chain has TRBV6-2 or TRBV6-3 and TRBJ2-3; the D gene could be TRBD1 or TRBD2 (6 bases each). Trimming removed 7 bases from V and 7 bases from J, with 15 bases in between. The CDR3 is 13 amino acids. Germline assignment: CDR1 MNHEY and CDR2 SVGEGT.

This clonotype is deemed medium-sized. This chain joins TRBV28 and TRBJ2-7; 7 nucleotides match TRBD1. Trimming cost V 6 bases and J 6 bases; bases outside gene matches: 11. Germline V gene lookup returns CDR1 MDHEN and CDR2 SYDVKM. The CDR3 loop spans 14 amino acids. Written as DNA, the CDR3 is TGTGCCAGCAGAAAGGGGGCCCCCGACCCCGAGCAGTACTTC. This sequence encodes CASRKGAPDPEQYF.

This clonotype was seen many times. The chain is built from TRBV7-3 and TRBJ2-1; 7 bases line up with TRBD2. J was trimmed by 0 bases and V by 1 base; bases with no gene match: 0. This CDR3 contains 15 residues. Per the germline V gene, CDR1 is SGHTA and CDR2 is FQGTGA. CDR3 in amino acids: CASSLRTSSYNEQFF. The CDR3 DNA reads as TGTGCCAGCAGCTTAAGGACTAGCTCCTACAATGAGCAGTTCTTC.